What follows is one T cell receptor beta chain and its context. This sample was included in a study of OX40 agonist ivuxolimab in advanced cancers. Trimming took off 2 bases at V and 2 bases at J, with 9 bases between the two ends. The CDR3 totals 14 residues. Germline loops: CDR1 SGHNT, CDR2 YENEEA. Some clones are missing from TCRdb's copy, which holds only in-frame ones; the method was immunoSEQ multiplex PCR. Of roughly 20,000 clones in the sample, roughly 72% were seen once. The sequence came from an adult with an advanced solid tumor such as melanoma, head and neck, liver or kidney cancer. The chain combines TRBV11-3 with TRBJ2-5, with D perhaps TRBD1 or TRBD2 (5 bases each). The specimen was CD4+ or CD8+ T cells sorted from blood, collected in a trial of the OX40 agonist ivuxolimab. In DNA, the CDR3 is TGTGCCAGCAGCTTAAGGGACGGACAAGAGACCCAGTACTTC. This translates into CASSLRDGQETQYF. Full variable domain (remainder filled in from reference TRBV11-3 and TRBJ2-5): EAGVVQSPRYKIIEKKQPVAFWCNPISGHNTLYWYLQNLGQGPELLIRYENEEAVDDSQLPKDRFSAERLKGVDSTLKIQPAELGDSAVYLCASSLRDGQETQYFGPGTRLLVL.